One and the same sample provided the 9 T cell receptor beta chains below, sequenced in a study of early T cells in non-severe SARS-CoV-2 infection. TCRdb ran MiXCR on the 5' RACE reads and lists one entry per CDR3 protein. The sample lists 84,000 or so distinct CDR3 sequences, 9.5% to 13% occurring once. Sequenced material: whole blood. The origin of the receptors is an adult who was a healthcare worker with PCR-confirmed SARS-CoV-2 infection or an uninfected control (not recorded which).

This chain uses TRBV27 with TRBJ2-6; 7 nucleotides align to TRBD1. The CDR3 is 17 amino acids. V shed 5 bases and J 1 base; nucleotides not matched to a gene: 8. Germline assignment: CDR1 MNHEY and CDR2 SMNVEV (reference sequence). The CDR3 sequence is CASSPRTGLSGANVLTF. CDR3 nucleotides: TGTGCCAGCAGTCCCCGGACAGGCCTTTCTGGGGCCAACGTCCTGACTTTC.

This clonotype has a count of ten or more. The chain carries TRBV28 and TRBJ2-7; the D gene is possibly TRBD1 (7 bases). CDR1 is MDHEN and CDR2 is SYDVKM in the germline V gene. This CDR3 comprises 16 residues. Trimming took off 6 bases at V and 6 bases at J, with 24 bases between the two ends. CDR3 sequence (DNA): TGTGCCAGCAGCCCTGGAGGTCAGGGGGGTAGAGGCGAGCAGTACTTC. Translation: CASSPGGQGGRGEQYF.

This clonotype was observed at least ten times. Here the CDR3 reads CSALGRAGAYGYTF. The CDR3 DNA reads TGCAGTGCCCTTGGCAGGGCGGGGGCCTATGGCTACACCTTC. The chain joins TRBV20-1 to TRBJ1-2, with D perhaps TRBD1 (6 bases). V was cut by 6 bases and J by 4 bases, with 18 bases left in between. Looked up from germline, CDR1 is DFQATT and CDR2 is SNEGSKA (reference sequence). The length of the CDR3 is 14 residues.

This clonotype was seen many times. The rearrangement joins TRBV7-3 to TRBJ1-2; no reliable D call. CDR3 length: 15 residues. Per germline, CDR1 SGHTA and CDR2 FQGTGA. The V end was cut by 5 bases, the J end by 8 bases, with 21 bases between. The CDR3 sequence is CASSRDSSGVAGYTF. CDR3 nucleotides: TGTGCCAGCAGCCGAGACTCTTCAGGAGTGGCGGGCTACACCTTC.

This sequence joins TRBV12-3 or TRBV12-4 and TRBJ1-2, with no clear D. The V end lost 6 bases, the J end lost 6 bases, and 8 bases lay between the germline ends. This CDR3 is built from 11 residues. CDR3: CASSFSDGYTF. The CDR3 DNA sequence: TGTGCCAGCAGCTTTAGTGATGGCTACACCTTC.

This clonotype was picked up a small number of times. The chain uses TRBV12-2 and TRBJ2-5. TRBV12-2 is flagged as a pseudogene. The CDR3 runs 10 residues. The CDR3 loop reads CASRRETQYF. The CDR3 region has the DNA TGTGCAAGTCGCCGGGAGACCCAGTACTTC.

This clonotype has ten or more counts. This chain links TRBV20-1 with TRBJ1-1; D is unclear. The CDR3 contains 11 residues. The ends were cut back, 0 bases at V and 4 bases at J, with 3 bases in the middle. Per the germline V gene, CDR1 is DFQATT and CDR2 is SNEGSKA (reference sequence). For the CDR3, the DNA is TGCAGTGCTAGAGAGACCACTGAAGCTTTCTTT. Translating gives CSARETTEAFF.

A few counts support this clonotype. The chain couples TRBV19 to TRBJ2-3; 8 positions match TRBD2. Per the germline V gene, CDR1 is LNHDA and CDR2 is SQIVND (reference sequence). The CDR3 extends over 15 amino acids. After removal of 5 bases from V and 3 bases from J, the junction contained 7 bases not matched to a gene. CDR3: CASSSGGKGTDTQYF. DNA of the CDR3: TGTGCCAGTAGTTCGGGAGGGAAGGGAACAGATACGCAGTATTTT.

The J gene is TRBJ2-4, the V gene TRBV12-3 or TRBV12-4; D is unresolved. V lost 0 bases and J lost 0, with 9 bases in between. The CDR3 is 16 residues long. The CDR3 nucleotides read TGTGCCAGCAGTTTAGCAGGTTCCCTAGCCAAAAACATTCAGTACTTC. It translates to CASSLAGSLAKNIQYF.